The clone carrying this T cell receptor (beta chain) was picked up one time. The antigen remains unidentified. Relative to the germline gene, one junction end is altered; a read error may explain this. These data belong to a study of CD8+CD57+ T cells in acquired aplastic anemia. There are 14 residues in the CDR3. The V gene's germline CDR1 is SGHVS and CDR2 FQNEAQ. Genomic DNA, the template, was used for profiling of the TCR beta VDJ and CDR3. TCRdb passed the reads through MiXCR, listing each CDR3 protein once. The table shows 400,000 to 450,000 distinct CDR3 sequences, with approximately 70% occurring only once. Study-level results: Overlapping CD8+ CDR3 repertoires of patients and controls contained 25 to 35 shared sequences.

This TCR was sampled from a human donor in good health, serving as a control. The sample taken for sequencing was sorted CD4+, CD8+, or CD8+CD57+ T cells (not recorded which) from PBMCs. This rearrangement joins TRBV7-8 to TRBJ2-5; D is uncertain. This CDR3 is CASSSRVGEGLKSF. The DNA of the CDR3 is TGTGCCAGCAGTTCCCGGGTGGGTGAAGGGCTGAAGTCCTTC.